Sequencing of this T cell receptor beta chain was carried out in a study of cytomegalovirus exposure and HLA in healthy donors. This clone was seen a handful of times. Use of 60 Vbeta and 13 Jbeta primers characterized the PCR. The assay was immunoSEQ multiplex PCR, and TCRdb's table has in-frame clones only and misses some. The table records about 130,000 clones, around 77% of them present only once. The TCR sequence derives from a woman aged 45-59 years in good health and CMV-seronegative. Sequences were obtained from PBMCs.

CDR3 protein: CARGWVGTGGEKLFF. CDR3 DNA sequence: TGTGCCAGAGGATGGGTGGGGACAGGGGGGGAAAAACTGTTTTTT. V is TRBV21-1 and J is TRBJ1-4; the table's D call of TRBD1 was not tested on the DNA. TRBV21-1 is a pseudogene segment. This CDR3 is 15 amino acids long.